These 2 T cell receptor beta chains came from one sample sequenced in a study of cytomegalovirus exposure and HLA in healthy donors. Profiled with immunoSEQ multiplex PCR; TCRdb holds only in-frame clones, not every one. The table includes some 170,000 clones, around nine tenths detected once. Sequencing was carried out using PBMCs. The receptors were sampled from a man aged 18 to 35 in good health and CMV-seropositive.

As for this clone: The sample has other DNA sequences that encode this CDR3 too. The chain joins TRBV9 to TRBJ2-3; possibly TRBD2 for D (5 bases). CDR1 and CDR2 from the germline V gene are SGDLS and YYNGEE. Trimming removed 3 bases at V and 2 bases at J, with 7 bases between. This CDR3 is 13 amino acids long. DNA of the CDR3: TGTGCCAGCAGCGCGGGAAACACAGATACGCAGTATTTT. Encoded protein: CASSAGNTDTQYF.

This clone was recorded once. V usage is TRBV5-6 and J usage is TRBJ2-7, with 7 bases aligning to TRBD2. Germline V gives CDR1 SGHDT, CDR2 YYEEEE. V trimming: 2 bases; J trimming: 6 bases; junction bases outside the gene matches: 8. The CDR3 sequence is 14 residues long. The CDR3 coding sequence is TGTGCCAGCAGCTTTCGGACCTGGGGGGGCGAGCAGTACTTC. Translation: CASSFRTWGGEQYF.